Below are 29 T cell receptor beta chains sequenced from a single sample in a study of blood T cell repertoires in COVID-19. Using immunoSEQ multiplex PCR, the repertoire was profiled, and TCRdb retains in-frame clones only, with some absent. Seen here are about 140,000 clones, about 87% observed once, and the top ten hold around 5%. The material sequenced was peripheral blood. The receptor source for this set is a human donor in a cohort sampled during active COVID-19.

The genes are TRBV2 and TRBJ2-1; D not resolved. Deletions cut 7 bases from V and 15 bases from J, with 7 bases between. The length of the CDR3 is 8 residues. Germline CDR1 reads SNHLY; CDR2 reads FYNNEI. CDR3 coding DNA: TGTGCCAGCACCTCCGGGTTCTTC. It yields the protein CASTSGFF.

The chain is built from TRBV30 and TRBJ1-5; 7 bases are shared with TRBD1. After removal of 5 bases from V and 4 bases from J, the junction contained 11 bases not matched to a gene. The CDR3 consists of 15 residues. Germline CDR1 is GTSNPN and CDR2 is SVGIG (reference sequence). The CDR3 DNA is TGTGCCTGGGGGGACAGCCTAAGTCCGAATCAGCCCCAGCATTTT. Translating gives CAWGDSLSPNQPQHF.

The chain joins TRBV18 to TRBJ2-6; TRBD2 is a possible D gene (6 bases). The germline V gene has CDR1 KGHSH and CDR2 LQKENI. V dropped 3 bases and J dropped 18 bases, with 21 bases sitting between them. The length of the CDR3 is 14 residues. The CDR3: CASSPDYQSGLRTF. DNA of the CDR3: TGTGCCAGCTCACCGGACTACCAATCTGGGCTTAGGACTTTC.

This chain connects TRBV5-1 to TRBJ2-1, with 7 bases matching TRBD1. The CDR3 sequence is 15 residues long. The germline V gene has CDR1 SGHRS and CDR2 YFSETQ. Trimming took 4 bases from V and 3 from J; bases not matched to a gene: 7. The CDR3 nucleotides read TGCGCCAGCAGCGTACCGGGACAGATCTACAATGAGCAGTTCTTC. This gives the protein CASSVPGQIYNEQFF.

The chain couples TRBV9 to TRBJ2-3; 9 bases agree with TRBD2. From germline, CDR1 is SGDLS and CDR2 YYNGEE. This CDR3 spans 16 amino acids. With V trimmed by 3 bases and J by 3 bases, 8 bases remained unmatched. CDR3 sequence: CASSAYTSGLTDTQYF. The CDR3 nucleotides are TGTGCCAGCAGCGCCTATACTAGCGGGCTTACAGATACGCAGTATTTT.

The chain joins TRBV14 to TRBJ2-3, with 7 bases matching TRBD2. Germline V gene sequence: CDR1 SGHDN, CDR2 FVKESK. The CDR3 runs 17 residues. Unmatched junction bases numbered 12, after V lost 4 bases and J lost 2 bases. DNA for the CDR3: TGTGCCAGCAGCCCTCCGTCTAGCGGCTTTTACACAGATACGCAGTATTTT. Translation gives CASSPPSSGFYTDTQYF.

This chain's CDR3 is CASSRQGVGTGELFF. The CDR3 DNA is TGTGCCAGCAGCCGACAGGGGGTTGGGACCGGGGAGCTGTTTTTT. The chain is built from TRBV5-4 and TRBJ2-2, with TRBD1 matching 9 bases. Trimming cost V 4 bases and J 5 bases; bases outside gene matches: 6. CDR1 is SGHNT and CDR2 is YYREEE in the germline V gene (reference sequence). The length of the CDR3 is 15 residues.

V and J are TRBV5-6 and TRBJ2-3; 8 bases match TRBD1. Germline V gene data show CDR1 as SGHDT and CDR2 as YYEEEE. Trimming cost V 4 bases and J 0 bases; bases outside gene matches: 13. The CDR3 has 18 residues. The CDR3 reads CASSGRNPRGRSTDTQYF. CDR3 DNA sequence: TGTGCCAGCAGCGGACGAAACCCCAGGGGGCGAAGCACAGATACGCAGTATTTT.

CDR3 protein: CASSLAGSGGDTQYF. In DNA form, the CDR3 reads TGCGCCAGCAGCTTGGCTGGTAGCGGGGGAGATACGCAGTATTTT. This rearrangement joins TRBV5-1 to TRBJ2-3; 9 bases line up with TRBD2. V trimming: 0 bases; J trimming: 5 bases; junction bases outside the gene matches: 4. The CDR3 spans 15 residues. From germline, CDR1 is SGHRS and CDR2 YFSETQ.

The V and J genes are TRBV5-1 and TRBJ2-1; TRBD2 agrees at 8 bases. This CDR3 has 15 amino acids. Trimming took 3 bases from V and 7 from J; bases not matched to a gene: 9. Germline V gene data show CDR1 as SGHRS and CDR2 as YFSETQ. For the CDR3, the DNA is TGCGCCAGCAGCTGGGGTAGCGGGAACGGTAATGAGCAGTTCTTC. Protein: CASSWGSGNGNEQFF.

This chain joins TRBV7-2 and TRBJ2-7; 7 bases map to TRBD1. After removal of 3 bases from V and 0 bases from J, the junction contained 8 bases not matched to a gene. This CDR3 contains 16 residues. The V gene's germline CDR1 is SGHTA and CDR2 FQGNSA. CDR3 bases: TGTGCCAGCAGCTTCGGGACAGCTTATAGCTCCTACGAGCAGTACTTC. Protein product: CASSFGTAYSSYEQYF.

The chain has TRBV4-1 and TRBJ2-7; TRBD2 is a possible D gene (6 bases). CDR1 and CDR2 (germline): MGHRA, YSYEKL. The length of the CDR3 is 13 residues. The germline V and J ends were trimmed by 4 bases and 1 base, with 8 bases remaining between them. The CDR3 sequence: CASSPSGSYEQYF. The CDR3 nucleotides read TGCGCCAGCAGCCCAAGCGGGTCCTACGAGCAGTACTTC.

The chain links TRBV6-5 to TRBJ1-4, with D tentatively TRBD1 (5 bases). Trimming left V 8 bases short and J 4 bases short, with 11 bases between. Germline V CDR1 and CDR2: MNHEY, SVGAGI. The CDR3 extends over 13 amino acids. CDR3 bases: TGTGCCAGCCGCGACAGACATAATGAAAAACTGTTTTTT. Translating gives CASRDRHNEKLFF.

Notes on this clone: Sequence at one end of the junction differs from germline and may be a read error. V is TRBV5-5 and J is TRBJ2-7, with a tentative D call TRBD2 (6 bases). The CDR3 contains 13 residues. Germline V gene data show CDR1 as SGHKS and CDR2 as YYEKEE (reference sequence). The CDR3 DNA follows: TGTGCCAGCAGCTTGGTTGATGGAGGGCGAAGTGGCTTC. Translating gives CASSLVDGGRSGF.

This chain uses TRBV7-8 with TRBJ2-3, with TRBD1 as a possible D gene (6 bases). V was cut by 5 bases and J by 1 base, with 7 bases left in between. The CDR3 sequence is 13 residues long. In germline, CDR1 is SGHVS, CDR2 FQNEAQ. The CDR3 DNA reads as TGTGCCAGCAGCCGACAGGGCACAGATACGCAGTATTTT. Amino acid sequence: CASSRQGTDTQYF.

Remarks on this clone: Germline and junction disagree at one end, which may indicate a read error. The chain links TRBV28 to TRBJ2-7, with D perhaps matching TRBD2 (5 bases). This CDR3 has 16 amino acids. Looked up from germline, CDR1 is MDHEN and CDR2 is SYDVKM. The CDR3 DNA follows: TGTGCCAGCAGTCCGCCTCCGGGAACCGCATCCTATGAGCAGTACTTC. This encodes CASSPPPGTASYEQYF. Combining the CDR3 with reference TRBV28 and TRBJ2-7 gives the whole variable domain DVKVTQSSRYLVKRTGEKVFLECVQDMDHENMFWYRQDPGLGLRLIYFSYDVKMKEKGDIPEGYSVSREKKERFSLILESASTNQTSMYLCASSPPPGTASYEQYFGPGTRLTVT.

DNA of the CDR3: TGTGCCAGCAGCTTGGCTAGCGGCCAAGAGACCCAGTACTTC. This gives the protein CASSLASGQETQYF. The chain employs TRBV5-5 and TRBJ2-5; 7 bases align to TRBD2. CDR3 length equals 14 residues. Trimming took 0 bases from V and 1 from J; bases not matched to a gene: 0. Germline-derived CDR1 and CDR2 are SGHKS and YYEKEE (reference sequence).

The V and J genes are TRBV4-1 and TRBJ2-7; 9 bases are a match to TRBD1. Germline V lookup: CDR1 MGHRA, CDR2 YSYEKL. The V and J ends lost 4 bases and 1 base, in that order; junction bases with no gene match: 11. The CDR3 sequence is 17 residues long. DNA for the CDR3: TGCGCCAGCAGCCGAGATTTCCGGGACAGGGATTCCTACGAGCAGTACTTC. As protein: CASSRDFRDRDSYEQYF.

The chain joins TRBV6-1 to TRBJ1-5; D is perhaps TRBD1 (5 bases). The CDR3 is made up of 18 amino acids. Per germline, CDR1 MNHNS and CDR2 SASEGT. Trimming removed 4 bases at V and 0 bases at J, with 19 bases between. CDR3 protein: CASSARQPLSFSNQPQHF. For the CDR3, the DNA is TGTGCCAGCAGTGCCCGACAGCCTCTTTCATTTAGCAATCAGCCCCAGCATTTT.

The CDR3 DNA follows: TGCGCCAGCAGGCTAGCGGAGTTCACAGATACGCAGTATTTT. This encodes CASRLAEFTDTQYF. The rearrangement joins TRBV4-1 to TRBJ2-3; 7 bases align to TRBD2. Germline trimming cut 6 bases from V and 2 bases from J; bases unmatched to any gene: 5. Germline assignment: CDR1 MGHRA and CDR2 YSYEKL. CDR3 length equals 14 residues.

The chain couples TRBV7-2 to TRBJ2-7, with a possible D match to TRBD1 (6 bases). Trimming pared 1 base from V and 1 base from J, leaving 14 bases between. Looked up from germline, CDR1 is SGHTA and CDR2 is FQGNSA. The CDR3 totals 16 residues. Here the CDR3 reads CASSLDVGTRSYEQYF. CDR3 nucleotides: TGTGCCAGCAGCTTAGATGTAGGGACAAGATCCTACGAGCAGTACTTC.

The chain has TRBV24-1 and TRBJ2-1; 8 bases agree with TRBD1. The J segment lost 4 bases and the V segment lost 1 base, leaving 5 bases of the junction unmatched. CDR3 length: 16 residues. In germline, CDR1 is KGHDR, CDR2 SFDVKD. As DNA, the CDR3 is TGTGCCACCAGTGATTTTTCGCAGGGGGCTTACAATGAGCAGTTCTTC. Its translation: CATSDFSQGAYNEQFF.

The V gene is TRBV12-3 or TRBV12-4, the J gene TRBJ2-2; weak D call: TRBD2 (6 bases). The V end lost 8 bases, the J end lost 7 bases, and 8 bases lay between the germline ends. CDR3 length: 11 amino acids. The DNA of the CDR3 is TGTGCCAGCGGGGAGGTCGGGGAGCTGTTTTTT. The encoded protein is CASGEVGELFF.

The genes are TRBV2 and TRBJ1-4, with D perhaps TRBD1 (5 bases). Germline V gene sequence: CDR1 SNHLY, CDR2 FYNNEI. The CDR3 is 14 residues long. V dropped 6 bases and J dropped 4 bases, with 12 bases sitting between them. CDR3 DNA: TGTGCCAGCAGCGCCACAGGACGTAATGAAAAACTGTTTTTT. Its protein product is CASSATGRNEKLFF.

V is TRBV6-5 and J is TRBJ2-1, with 16 bases lining up with TRBD2. V was pared by 8 bases and J by 7 bases, with 2 bases of the junction left unmatched. The CDR3 has 14 amino acids. In germline, CDR1 is MNHEY, CDR2 SVGAGI. DNA of the CDR3: TGTGCCAGCGAGGGACTAGCGGGAGGGAATGAGCAGTTCTTC. Translated, it gives CASEGLAGGNEQFF.

The J gene is TRBJ1-2, the V gene TRBV28; TRBD1 aligns across 9 bases. J lost 4 bases, V lost 6 bases, and 0 bases had no gene match. Looked up from germline, CDR1 is MDHEN and CDR2 is SYDVKM. The CDR3 length is 12 residues. CDR3 protein: CASRTGGYGYTF. As DNA, the CDR3 is TGTGCCAGCAGGACAGGGGGCTATGGCTACACCTTC.

This clone was recorded a few times. This sequence joins TRBV4-1 and TRBJ2-3; D possibly corresponds to TRBD2 (7 bases). CDR1 is MGHRA and CDR2 is YSYEKL in the germline V gene. The V gene lost 3 bases and the J gene lost 4 bases, with 14 bases spanning the gap. The CDR3 runs to 15 residues. CDR3 residues: CASSQSGGLADTQYF. Written as DNA, the CDR3 is TGCGCCAGCAGCCAGTCCGGGGGGCTGGCAGATACGCAGTATTTT.

The chain is built from TRBV7-3 and TRBJ1-1, with D hard to call. The CDR3 loop spans 14 amino acids. V shed 2 bases and J shed 7 bases, with 14 bases lying between them. The V gene's germline CDR1 is SGHTA and CDR2 FQGTGA. The CDR3 is CASSLVVGSGEAFF. In nucleotides, the CDR3 is TGTGCCAGCAGCTTAGTGGTTGGGAGCGGTGAAGCTTTCTTT.

CDR3 protein: CASSVDGDRDQPQHF. The CDR3 bases are TGTGCCAGCAGCGTAGATGGGGACAGGGATCAGCCCCAGCATTTT. The V call is TRBV9, the J call TRBJ1-5, with 9 bases matching TRBD1. In germline, CDR1 is SGDLS, CDR2 YYNGEE. The junction had 3 bases not matched to a gene; V was cut back by 0 bases and J by 5 bases. The CDR3 contains 15 residues.